These 15 T cell receptor beta chains originate from one sample sequenced in a study of cytomegalovirus exposure and HLA in healthy donors. Use of 60 Vbeta and 13 Jbeta primers characterized the PCR. Assay: immunoSEQ multiplex PCR; the TCRdb copy retains only in-frame clones and omits some. The sample lists around 55,000 clones, approximately 80% occurring once. The sample was PBMCs. The source of these receptors is a female donor in good health and CMV-seronegative.

This rearrangement joins TRBV6-5 to TRBJ1-2; D is unclear. This CDR3 has 14 residues. The germline CDR1 and CDR2 sequences are MNHEY and SVGAGI. Trimming removed 6 bases from V and 2 bases from J, with 13 bases in between. The CDR3 DNA reads as TGTGCCAGCAGGTCAATCGGGGAGAACTATGGCTACACCTTC. This encodes CASRSIGENYGYTF.

This chain uses TRBV6-4 with TRBJ2-1; maybe TRBD2 (5 bases). The V and J ends lost 4 bases and 6 bases respectively, with 10 bases between them. CDR1 is MRHNA and CDR2 is SNTAGT in the germline V gene. The CDR3 totals 13 residues. The CDR3 DNA sequence: TGTGCCAGCAGTGCAGAGGGCGGCAATGAGCAGTTCTTC. As protein: CASSAEGGNEQFF.

This sequence joins TRBV7-2 and TRBJ2-2, with a possible D match to TRBD1 (6 bases). There are 14 residues in the CDR3. Germline V gene lookup returns CDR1 SGHTA and CDR2 FQGNSA. V lost 8 bases and J 5 bases, leaving 15 bases between the germline ends. The CDR3, as DNA: TGTGCCAGCCGGGCAGGGGAATTTACCGGGGAGCTGTTTTTT. It is translated as CASRAGEFTGELFF.

V usage is TRBV7-2 and J usage is TRBJ2-2; 9 nucleotides match TRBD2. The CDR3 is 14 amino acids. CDR1 and CDR2 from the germline V gene are SGHTA and FQGNSA. J was trimmed by 3 bases and V by 11 bases; bases with no gene match: 7. The DNA for the CDR3 is TGTGCCGGAGCAAGCGGGGGGTACACCGGGGAGCTGTTTTTT. Encoded protein: CAGASGGYTGELFF.

The rearrangement uses TRBV30 and TRBJ2-7; 8 bases are a match to TRBD1. V trimming: 0 bases; J trimming: 2 bases; junction bases outside the gene matches: 6. The CDR3 extends over 15 amino acids. The germline gives CDR1 GTSNPN, CDR2 SVGIG (reference sequence). CDR3: CAWSVLDRAPYEQYF. CDR3 bases: TGTGCCTGGAGTGTACTGGACAGGGCACCCTACGAGCAGTACTTC.

This clone has just a few counts. The chain has TRBV5-1 and TRBJ2-6, with D possibly matching TRBD1 (5 bases). CDR1 and CDR2 (germline): SGHRS, YFSETQ. CDR3 length: 15 residues. V was clipped by 1 base and J by 2 bases, with 7 bases between them. CDR3 loop: CASSLQGTGANVLTF. The DNA of the CDR3 is TGCGCCAGCAGCTTGCAGGGTACTGGGGCCAACGTCCTGACTTTC.

As for this clone: Other DNA sequences within the sample encode an identical CDR3. The V gene is TRBV6-1, the J gene TRBJ1-6; 7 bases are shared with TRBD1. Germline CDR1 and CDR2: MNHNS and SASEGT. This CDR3 has 15 residues. The V segment lost 5 bases and the J segment 5 bases; nucleotides outside the gene matches: 6. CDR3 coding DNA: TGTGCCAGCAGTTCAAACAGGGGAGATAATTCACCCCTCCACTTT. Amino acid sequence: CASSSNRGDNSPLHF.

This rearrangement joins TRBV30 to TRBJ1-2; TRBD1 matches 9 bases. The CDR3 runs 17 residues. The V gene's germline CDR1 is GTSNPN and CDR2 SVGIG (reference sequence). V trimming: 0 bases; J trimming: 7 bases; junction bases outside the gene matches: 15. CDR3 bases: TGTGCCTGGAGTGTTAGCGGTGGGGGACAGGGAGGTTTTGGCTACACCTTC. It encodes CAWSVSGGGQGGFGYTF. Filled out from reference TRBV30 and TRBJ1-2, the complete variable domain reads SQTIHQWPATLVQPVGSPLSLECTVEGTSNPNLYWYRQAAGRGLQLLFYSVGIGQISSEVPQNLSASRPQDRQFILSSKKLLLSDSGFYLCAWSVSGGGQGGFGYTFGSGTRLTVV.

V usage is TRBV5-5 and J usage is TRBJ1-1; TRBD1 matches at 8 bases. Trimming took 3 bases from V and 0 from J; bases not matched to a gene: 7. This CDR3 has 16 amino acids. Germline CDR1 and CDR2: SGHKS and YYEKEE (reference sequence). CDR3 coding DNA: TGTGCCAGCAGCTCCGACAGGGGAGCCCTGAACACTGAAGCTTTCTTT. Amino acid sequence: CASSSDRGALNTEAFF.

This clone was seen once. The chain has TRBV6-5 and TRBJ1-1; TRBD1 matches at 10 bases. V gave up 6 bases and J gave up 6 bases; unmatched junction bases: 7. This CDR3 is built from 14 residues. CDR1 is MNHEY and CDR2 is SVGAGI in the germline V gene. CDR3 nucleotides: TGTGCCAGCAGGATAAGACAGGGGGCTTCTGAAGCTTTCTTT. Residues: CASRIRQGASEAFF.

This chain's CDR3 is CASSEGSSGRSETQYF. The CDR3, as DNA: TGTGCCAGCAGTGAAGGATCTAGCGGGAGATCAGAGACCCAGTACTTC. The chain recombines TRBV25-1 with TRBJ2-5, with 10 bases aligning to TRBD2. CDR3 size: 16 residues. The germline V gene has CDR1 MGHDK and CDR2 SYGVNS. J was trimmed by 4 bases and V by 2 bases; bases with no gene match: 7. Drawing the rest from reference TRBV25-1 and TRBJ2-5, the complete variable domain is EADIYQTPRYLVIGTGKKITLECSQTMGHDKMYWYQQDPGMELHLIHYSYGVNSTEKGDLSSESTVSRIRTEHFPLTLESARPSHTSQYLCASSEGSSGRSETQYFGPGTRLLVL.

The chain uses TRBV28 and TRBJ2-3; the match to TRBD2 covers 12 bases. The CDR3 covers 15 residues. The J segment lost 6 bases and the V segment lost 5 bases, leaving 6 bases of the junction unmatched. Germline V gives CDR1 MDHEN, CDR2 SYDVKM. DNA for the CDR3: TGTGCCAGCAGTCCTCTAGCGGGGGGGCGGGATACGCAGTATTTT. Its translation is CASSPLAGGRDTQYF.

There are a few counts of this clone. This chain joins TRBV6-1 and TRBJ1-1; TRBD1 might be the D (5 bases). Trimming stripped 3 bases from V and 5 bases from J, with 10 bases between. CDR1 and CDR2 (germline): MNHNS, SASEGT. The CDR3 is made up of 13 amino acids. CDR3 sequence reads: CASSDQGWTEAFF. In DNA, the CDR3 is TGTGCCAGCAGTGACCAGGGTTGGACTGAAGCTTTCTTT.

The rearrangement links TRBV7-9 to TRBJ2-5; 9 nucleotides match TRBD1. The V and J ends lost 4 bases and 2 bases, in that order; junction bases with no gene match: 8. Germline V gene sequence: CDR1 SEHNR, CDR2 FQNEAQ (reference sequence). The CDR3 runs to 16 residues. As DNA, the CDR3 is TGTGCCAGCAGCTACCCCGGGACAGGGCAGCAAGAGACCCAGTACTTC. It codes for CASSYPGTGQQETQYF.

The chain carries TRBV18 and TRBJ2-2; D remains unclear. From germline, CDR1 is KGHSH and CDR2 LQKENI. This CDR3 spans 14 amino acids. Deletions cut 2 bases from V and 0 bases from J, with 4 bases between. CDR3 in amino acids: CASSPSTNTGELFF. The CDR3 DNA follows: TGTGCCAGCTCACCAAGCACGAACACCGGGGAGCTGTTTTTT.